The next 27 T cell receptor beta chains were all read from a single sample in a study of T cell responses to AZD1222 COVID-19 vaccine. Method: immunoSEQ multiplex PCR; TCRdb's copy keeps in-frame clones and lacks some. The table lists fewer than 120,000 clones, about 94% of them singletons, with around 2.8% in the top ten. The sequenced sample was peripheral blood, obtained 28 days after the second AZD1222 dose. The origin of the receptors is an adult who received the AZD1222 COVID-19 vaccine.

This clone was counted a single time. The chain couples TRBV9 to TRBJ1-6; no reliable D call. Per germline, CDR1 SGDLS and CDR2 YYNGEE. CDR3 size: 13 residues. The V gene lost 3 bases and the J gene lost 7 bases, with 8 bases spanning the gap. DNA of the CDR3: TGTGCCAGCAGCGCACGTGTAAATTCACCCCTCCACTTT. It codes for CASSARVNSPLHF.

This chain connects TRBV19 to TRBJ1-2, with D perhaps TRBD1 (6 bases). The CDR3 is made up of 14 amino acids. The V end was cut by 3 bases, the J end by 5 bases, with 13 bases between. Germline CDR1 reads LNHDA; CDR2 reads SQIVND (reference sequence). The CDR3 is CASSISQGRYGYTF. CDR3 sequence (DNA): TGTGCCAGTAGTATCTCGCAGGGGAGATATGGCTACACCTTC. Full variable domain (remainder filled in from reference TRBV19 and TRBJ1-2): DGGITQSPKYLFRKEGQNVTLSCEQNLNHDAMYWYRQDPGQGLRLIYYSQIVNDFQKGDIAEGYSVSREKKESFPLTVTSAQKNPTAFYLCASSISQGRYGYTFGSGTRLTVV.

The rearrangement links TRBV7-9 to TRBJ1-2; 12 bases line up with TRBD1. Germline values: CDR1 SEHNR, CDR2 FQNEAQ (reference sequence). Trimming cost V 5 bases and J 10 bases; bases outside gene matches: 8. The CDR3 spans 14 residues. The CDR3 loop is CASSKGQGAFLYTF. The CDR3 nucleotides are TGTGCCAGCAGCAAGGGACAGGGGGCTTTTCTCTACACCTTC.

This clone was detected only once. V gene TRBV5-6 combines with J gene TRBJ2-5; D uncertain. The germline V gene encodes CDR1 SGHDT and CDR2 YYEEEE. Between the trimmed V and J ends, which lost 1 base and 4 bases, there was a span of 2 bases. The CDR3 runs to 11 residues. CDR3: CASSLSETQYF. The CDR3, as DNA: TGTGCCAGCAGCTTGTCAGAGACCCAGTACTTC.

This rearrangement joins TRBV5-4 to TRBJ2-3, with 11 bases aligning to TRBD2. This CDR3 contains 17 residues. V lost 1 base and J lost 2; bases outside the gene matches: 6. CDR1 is SGHNT, CDR2 YYREEE, per germline (reference sequence). As DNA, the CDR3 is TGTGCCAGCAGCTTGTCGACTAGCGGGGAGCACACAGATACGCAGTATTTT. It is translated as CASSLSTSGEHTDTQYF.

The chain has TRBV5-1 and TRBJ2-3, with 7 bases lining up with TRBD1. The CDR3 sequence is 15 residues long. Trimming took 9 bases from V and 2 from J; bases not matched to a gene: 12. Germline CDR1 reads SGHRS; CDR2 reads YFSETQ. The CDR3 DNA follows: TGCGCCACCCGCCTCACAGGGGACCCCACAGATACGCAGTATTTT. Encoded protein: CATRLTGDPTDTQYF. Supplemented by reference TRBV5-1 and TRBJ2-3, the full variable domain reads KAGVTQTPRYLIKTRGQQVTLSCSPISGHRSVSWYQQTPGQGLQFLFEYFSETQRNKGNFPGRFSGRQFSNSRSEMNVSTLELGDSALYLCATRLTGDPTDTQYFGPGTRLTVL.

This clone appeared a single time. The chain combines TRBV4-2 with TRBJ1-3; 10 bases map to TRBD1. The V gene end was trimmed by 5 bases and the J gene end by 7 bases; junction bases not matched to a gene: 14. CDR3 length: 17 residues. Germline CDR1 is LGHNA and CDR2 is YNFKEQ. CDR3 residues: CASSERPGQGWVNTIYF. The CDR3 coding sequence is TGTGCCAGCAGCGAAAGACCGGGACAGGGGTGGGTCAACACCATATATTTT.

The chain carries TRBV11-2 and TRBJ1-1; a weak D match, TRBD1 (5 bases). CDR1 is SGHAT, CDR2 FQNNGV, per germline. The ends were cut back, 1 base at V and 9 bases at J, with 15 bases in the middle. The CDR3 contains 14 residues. This CDR3 is CASSLVVGGGKAFF. CDR3 nucleotides: TGTGCCAGCAGCTTAGTTGTCGGGGGAGGGAAAGCTTTCTTT.

This rearrangement joins TRBV14 to TRBJ2-1; 7 bases map to TRBD2. The CDR3 runs 12 residues. J gave up 7 bases and V 3 bases, and 0 bases lay outside the gene matches. Germline V gene sequence: CDR1 SGHDN, CDR2 FVKESK. CDR3 nucleotide sequence: TGTGCCAGCAGCCAGCGGGGGAATGAGCAGTTCTTC. Translated, it gives CASSQRGNEQFF.

The rearrangement links TRBV12-5 to TRBJ1-5; D is perhaps TRBD1 (5 bases). The CDR3 length is 15 residues. V dropped 2 bases and J dropped 1 base, with 9 bases sitting between them. Germline loops: CDR1 LGHNT, CDR2 FRNRAP. The CDR3 sequence: CASGLPDSSNQPQHF. For the CDR3, the DNA is TGTGCTAGTGGTTTGCCCGACAGCAGCAATCAGCCCCAGCATTTT.

The J gene is TRBJ1-1, the V gene TRBV20-1, with D unclear. The CDR3 runs to 13 residues. CDR1 and CDR2 (germline): DFQATT, SNEGSKA (reference sequence). The V gene lost 5 bases and the J gene lost 5 bases, with 15 bases spanning the gap. The CDR3 reads CSACDHQRTEAFF. CDR3 in DNA: TGCAGTGCTTGTGACCATCAAAGAACTGAAGCTTTCTTT.

The chain has TRBV12-5 and TRBJ1-1; D unresolved. V dropped 7 bases and J dropped 1 base, with 10 bases sitting between them. Germline-derived CDR1 and CDR2 are LGHNT and FRNRAP. CDR3 length equals 13 residues. The CDR3 spells CASALHSNTEAFF. DNA for the CDR3: TGTGCTAGTGCTTTACATTCGAACACTGAAGCTTTCTTT.

The chain joins TRBV6-5 to TRBJ2-1; D perhaps matches TRBD1 (5 bases). The CDR3 covers 15 residues. V lost 2 bases, J lost 7 bases, and 15 bases lay in between. Germline CDR1 and CDR2: MNHEY and SVGAGI. The CDR3 sequence: CASSYEPMGPNEQFF. The CDR3 nucleotides are TGTGCCAGCAGTTACGAGCCTATGGGGCCTAATGAGCAGTTCTTC.

The chain combines TRBV19 with TRBJ2-1; TRBD2 agrees at 7 bases. The germline gives CDR1 LNHDA, CDR2 SQIVND (reference sequence). V trimming: 7 bases; J trimming: 9 bases; junction bases outside the gene matches: 15. This CDR3 contains 15 residues. The CDR3 nucleotides are TGTGCCAGTAATGACCGGGACTATCCTAATAGTGAGCAGTTCTTC. As protein: CASNDRDYPNSEQFF.

The V and J genes are TRBV19 and TRBJ1-3, with D hard to call. This CDR3 is built from 17 residues. V lost 2 bases to trimming and J lost 0 bases, with 14 bases between them. Germline V gene lookup returns CDR1 LNHDA and CDR2 SQIVND (reference sequence). The CDR3 is CASSIPRGLISGNTIYF. In DNA, the CDR3 is TGTGCCAGTAGTATACCCCGCGGGCTGATCTCTGGAAACACCATATATTTT.

The J gene is TRBJ2-2, the V gene TRBV9, with D uncertain. This CDR3 spans 12 amino acids. V was shortened by 1 base and J by 8 bases, with 6 bases between the two germline ends. Germline CDR1 reads SGDLS; CDR2 reads YYNGEE. In nucleotides, the CDR3 is TGTGCCAGCAGCGTATCTAATGGGGAGCTGTTTTTT. Translating it yields CASSVSNGELFF.

This chain connects TRBV3-1 (or the pseudogene TRBV3-2) to TRBJ1-6; tentative D call: TRBD1 (6 bases). The ends were cut back, 0 bases at V and 7 bases at J, with 13 bases in the middle. Germline V gene lookup returns CDR1 LGHDT and CDR2 YNNKEL (reference sequence). The CDR3 spans 16 residues. The CDR3 DNA is TGTGCCAGCAGCCAAGAAGAGGGGGAAAGGAATTCACCCCTCCACTTT. This gives the protein CASSQEEGERNSPLHF.

The chain uses TRBV19 and TRBJ1-5; perhaps TRBD1 as D (6 bases). Looked up from germline, CDR1 is LNHDA and CDR2 is SQIVND (reference sequence). This CDR3 comprises 14 residues. Trimming stripped 9 bases from V and 0 bases from J, with 12 bases between. Written as DNA, the CDR3 is TGTGCCAGACCGACAGGCCCTAGCAATCAGCCCCAGCATTTT. Protein: CARPTGPSNQPQHF.

This rearrangement joins TRBV29-1 to TRBJ1-5, with 10 bases aligning to TRBD1. This CDR3 spans 14 amino acids. Per the germline V gene, CDR1 is SQVTM and CDR2 is ANQGSEA. With V trimmed by 5 bases and J by 3 bases, 4 bases remained unmatched. CDR3 residues: CSVSGQGDNQPQHF. CDR3 coding DNA: TGCAGCGTTTCAGGACAGGGGGACAATCAGCCCCAGCATTTT. Full variable domain (rest looked up from reference TRBV29-1 and TRBJ1-5): SAVISQKPSRDICQRGTSLTIQCQVDSQVTMMFWYRQQPGQSLTLIATANQGSEATYESGFVIDKFPISRPNLTFSTLTVSNMSPEDSSIYLCSVSGQGDNQPQHFGDGTRLSIL.

CDR3 sequence reads: CASSPTTSGGPDTQYF. The CDR3 nucleotides read TGTGCCAGCAGCCCTACGACTAGCGGGGGGCCAGATACGCAGTATTTT. The chain uses TRBV7-8 and TRBJ2-3; TRBD2 matches at 13 bases. V lost 5 bases, J lost 4 bases, and 6 bases stayed unmatched. The CDR3 has 16 residues. Germline V gene data show CDR1 as SGHVS and CDR2 as FQNEAQ.

The V gene is TRBV25-1, the J gene TRBJ2-7; no definite D call. Germline V lookup: CDR1 MGHDK, CDR2 SYGVNS. This CDR3 contains 15 residues. Trimming took 5 bases from V and 0 from J, leaving 14 bases between them. The CDR3 bases are TGTGCCAGCAGTCATTACGGCGCGAGCTCCTACGAGCAGTACTTC. It codes for CASSHYGASSYEQYF.

The rearrangement uses TRBV4-1 and TRBJ1-2, with TRBD1 identical over 7 bases. The CDR3 consists of 17 residues. The V gene end was trimmed by 3 bases and the J gene end by 0 bases; junction bases not matched to a gene: 10. Germline CDR1 and CDR2: MGHRA and YSYEKL. The CDR3 sequence: CASSQGQIKPSNYGYTF. In DNA form, the CDR3 reads TGCGCCAGCAGCCAGGGACAGATAAAACCTTCTAACTATGGCTACACCTTC.

The V and J genes are TRBV30 and TRBJ2-7, with no clear D. This CDR3 has 11 amino acids. V gave up 3 bases and J gave up 6 bases, with 9 bases separating them. The germline CDR1 and CDR2 sequences are GTSNPN and SVGIG (reference sequence). The CDR3 sequence: CAWSEQIEQYF. The CDR3 nucleotides are TGTGCCTGGAGCGAGCAAATCGAGCAGTACTTC.

The chain is built from TRBV7-2 and TRBJ2-1; 12 bases match TRBD2. CDR1 and CDR2 from the germline V gene are SGHTA and FQGNSA. This CDR3 is 16 amino acids long. The V and J ends lost 5 bases and 0 bases, in that order; junction bases with no gene match: 2. The CDR3 loop reads CASSPTSGSSYNEQFF. CDR3 DNA sequence: TGTGCCAGCAGCCCGACTAGCGGGAGCTCCTACAATGAGCAGTTCTTC.

CDR3 DNA: TGCGCCAGCAGCTTCCAAGTTACGGGTCTCTCTGGGGCCAACGTCCTGACTTTC. It codes for CASSFQVTGLSGANVLTF. The chain employs TRBV5-1 and TRBJ2-6; D is unresolved. Germline loops: CDR1 SGHRS, CDR2 YFSETQ. Trimming shortened V by 2 bases and J by 0 bases, and 15 bases separated the two germline ends. The length of the CDR3 is 18 residues.

This chain joins TRBV29-1 and TRBJ2-7, with D possibly being TRBD1 (6 bases). Germline assignment: CDR1 SQVTM and CDR2 ANQGSEA. This CDR3 is 12 amino acids long. Deletions cut 6 bases from V and 3 bases from J, with 12 bases between. The DNA for the CDR3 is TGCAGCGTCCTAGACAGGATCTACGAGCAGTACTTC. Its translation: CSVLDRIYEQYF.

The V call is TRBV18, the J call TRBJ2-7; D is perhaps TRBD1 (5 bases). Germline V gene sequence: CDR1 KGHSH, CDR2 LQKENI. V gave up 6 bases and J gave up 3 bases, with 12 bases separating them. The CDR3 contains 13 residues. The CDR3 loop reads CASSLQGNYEQYF. Here the CDR3 DNA reads TGTGCCAGCTCCCTTCAGGGAAACTACGAGCAGTACTTC.